These T cell receptor beta chains were read from a single sample in a study of shared clonotypes between healthy human individuals. Data came from immunoSEQ multiplex PCR; TCRdb stores just in-frame clones and leaves some out. The sample shows 110,000 or so clones, around 71% of them seen only once. The sequenced sample was memory CD8+ T cells sorted from blood. These receptors were collected from a woman younger than 45 in good health. CDR3s include the opening cysteine and the closing phenylalanine or tryptophan. Fields, in order: CDR3 length, V gene, D gene, clone size, J gene, CDR3 protein, CDR3 DNA. D genes are given only for firm matches. Some rows have no size entry. The others give once, few or many, or a class for an expanded clone.

CDR3 length: 18
V gene: TRBV25-1
D gene: .
clone size: .
J gene: TRBJ1-4
CDR3 protein: CASSEETLKGLGNEKLFF
CDR3 DNA: TGTGCCAGCAGCGAAGAAACATTAAAAGGACTCGGTAATGAAAAACTGTTTTTT

CDR3 length: 14
V gene: TRBV15
D gene: .
clone size: .
J gene: TRBJ2-7
CDR3 protein: CATSRDPESGEQYF
CDR3 DNA: TGTGCCACCAGCAGAGATCCGGAGAGCGGCGAGCAGTACTTC

CDR3 length: 16
V gene: TRBV5-6
D gene: .
clone size: .
J gene: TRBJ2-7
CDR3 protein: CASSSSGRLLFYEQYF
CDR3 DNA: TGTGCCAGCAGCTCCTCCGGGAGACTACTCTTCTACGAGCAGTACTTC

CDR3 length: 13
V gene: TRBV29-1
D gene: .
clone size: .
J gene: TRBJ2-7
CDR3 protein: CSVARDTSYEQYF
CDR3 DNA: TGCAGCGTTGCCAGGGACACCTCCTACGAGCAGTACTTC

CDR3 length: 13
V gene: TRBV30
D gene: .
clone size: .
J gene: TRBJ1-1
CDR3 protein: CAWSVGVGTEAFF
CDR3 DNA: TGTGCCTGGAGTGTTGGGGTTGGAACTGAAGCTTTCTTT

CDR3 length: 15
V gene: TRBV6-1
D gene: .
clone size: .
J gene: TRBJ2-7
CDR3 protein: CASSEEGTAPYEQYF
CDR3 DNA: TGTGCCAGCAGTGAAGAGGGGACCGCGCCCTACGAGCAGTACTTC

CDR3 length: 16
V gene: TRBV19
D gene: TRBD1
clone size: .
J gene: TRBJ1-1
CDR3 protein: CASRDRSGGPNTEAFF
CDR3 DNA: TGTGCCAGTAGGGACCGGTCAGGGGGCCCGAACACTGAAGCTTTCTTT

CDR3 length: 12
V gene: TRBV25-1
D gene: .
clone size: .
J gene: TRBJ1-1
CDR3 protein: CASTAVNTEAFF
CDR3 DNA: TGTGCCAGCACGGCCGTGAACACTGAAGCTTTCTTT

CDR3 length: 15
V gene: TRBV5-4
D gene: TRBD2
clone size: once
J gene: TRBJ2-1
CDR3 protein: CASSSGGLADNEQFF
CDR3 DNA: TGTGCCAGCAGCTCCGGGGGACTAGCAGACAATGAGCAGTTCTTC

CDR3 length: 15
V gene: TRBV2
D gene: .
clone size: .
J gene: TRBJ2-7
CDR3 protein: CASSLGGNPTYEQYF
CDR3 DNA: TGTGCCAGCAGTTTAGGCGGGAACCCCACCTACGAGCAGTACTTC

CDR3 length: 13
V gene: TRBV7-9
D gene: TRBD2
clone size: .
J gene: TRBJ2-7
CDR3 protein: CASSPGLADEQYF
CDR3 DNA: TGTGCCAGCAGCCCGGGACTAGCGGACGAGCAGTACTTC

CDR3 length: 13
V gene: TRBV19
D gene: .
clone size: .
J gene: TRBJ1-1
CDR3 protein: CASSIEGNTEAFF
CDR3 DNA: TGTGCCAGTAGTATAGAGGGAAACACTGAAGCTTTCTTT

CDR3 length: 13
V gene: TRBV6-1
D gene: TRBD2
clone size: .
J gene: TRBJ2-3
CDR3 protein: CASIAGGTDTQYF
CDR3 DNA: TGTGCCAGCATCGCGGGGGGTACAGATACGCAGTATTTT

CDR3 length: 16
V gene: TRBV13
D gene: .
clone size: once
J gene: TRBJ2-7
CDR3 protein: CASSPWYVSVEYEQYF
CDR3 DNA: TGTGCCAGCAGTCCGTGGTATGTCTCCGTGGAATACGAGCAGTACTTC

CDR3 length: 14
V gene: TRBV5-4
D gene: TRBD1
clone size: .
J gene: TRBJ2-7
CDR3 protein: CASSLQGASYEQYF
CDR3 DNA: TGTGCCAGCAGCTTGCAGGGGGCTTCCTACGAGCAGTACTTC

CDR3 length: 15
V gene: TRBV2
D gene: TRBD1
clone size: few
J gene: TRBJ1-1
CDR3 protein: CASSPTGGLNTEAFF
CDR3 DNA: TGTGCCAGCAGTCCAACAGGGGGCTTGAACACTGAAGCTTTCTTT

CDR3 length: 16
V gene: TRBV6-5
D gene: .
clone size: .
J gene: TRBJ2-1
CDR3 protein: CASSYSASGSYNEQFF
CDR3 DNA: TGTGCCAGCAGTTACTCGGCTTCCGGGAGCTACAATGAGCAGTTCTTC

CDR3 length: 16
V gene: TRBV7-8
D gene: TRBD1
clone size: many
J gene: TRBJ2-7
CDR3 protein: CASSLEAGTGIYEQYF
CDR3 DNA: TGTGCCAGCAGCTTAGAAGCCGGGACAGGGATCTACGAGCAGTACTTC

CDR3 length: 13
V gene: TRBV29-1
D gene: .
clone size: .
J gene: TRBJ2-1
CDR3 protein: CSVDDGYYNEQFF
CDR3 DNA: TGCAGCGTTGATGACGGTTACTACAATGAGCAGTTCTTC

CDR3 length: 13
V gene: TRBV28
D gene: .
clone size: .
J gene: TRBJ2-4
CDR3 protein: CASSPPHGNIQYF
CDR3 DNA: TGTGCCAGCAGTCCACCCCATGGAAACATTCAGTACTTC

CDR3 length: 13
V gene: TRBV7-2
D gene: .
clone size: few
J gene: TRBJ1-1
CDR3 protein: CASSSQRDTEAFF
CDR3 DNA: TGTGCCAGCAGCTCCCAAAGGGACACTGAAGCTTTCTTT

CDR3 length: 12
V gene: TRBV14
D gene: .
clone size: .
J gene: TRBJ1-5
CDR3 protein: CASSQEGQPQHF
CDR3 DNA: TGTGCCAGCAGCCAAGAGGGTCAGCCCCAGCATTTT

CDR3 length: 15
V gene: TRBV28
D gene: .
clone size: many
J gene: TRBJ1-2
CDR3 protein: CASSFMRGSSYGYTF
CDR3 DNA: TGTGCCAGCAGTTTTATGCGGGGCTCCAGCTATGGCTACACCTTC

CDR3 length: 16
V gene: TRBV12-5
D gene: TRBD1
clone size: .
J gene: TRBJ1-2
CDR3 protein: CASGLFLQTGRYGYTF
CDR3 DNA: TGTGCTAGTGGTTTGTTCCTTCAGACAGGGCGCTACGGCTACACCTTC

CDR3 length: 16
V gene: TRBV15
D gene: .
clone size: .
J gene: TRBJ2-5
CDR3 protein: CATSGPGHRAQETQYF
CDR3 DNA: TGTGCCACCAGCGGTCCGGGACACCGAGCCCAAGAGACCCAGTACTTC

CDR3 length: 18
V gene: TRBV6-1
D gene: TRBD2
clone size: .
J gene: TRBJ2-4
CDR3 protein: CASSEPGLAALAKNIQYF
CDR3 DNA: TGTGCCAGCAGTGAACCGGGACTAGCGGCCCTAGCCAAAAACATTCAGTACTTC

CDR3 length: 15
V gene: TRBV5-4
D gene: .
clone size: few
J gene: TRBJ2-7
CDR3 protein: CASSRESRHLYEQYF
CDR3 DNA: TGTGCCAGCAGCCGAGAGTCCCGGCACCTCTACGAGCAGTACTTC

CDR3 length: 13
V gene: TRBV10-3
D gene: .
clone size: once
J gene: TRBJ2-3
CDR3 protein: CAIRRDNYNTQYF
CDR3 DNA: TGTGCCATCCGTCGGGACAACTACAATACGCAGTATTTT

CDR3 length: 12
V gene: TRBV5-4
D gene: .
clone size: once
J gene: TRBJ1-1
CDR3 protein: CASSSETGEAFF
CDR3 DNA: TGTGCCAGCAGCTCCGAGACAGGTGAAGCTTTCTTT

CDR3 length: 14
V gene: TRBV25-1
D gene: .
clone size: .
J gene: TRBJ2-5
CDR3 protein: CASSPSTTQETQYF
CDR3 DNA: TGTGCCAGCAGCCCCAGTACTACCCAAGAGACCCAGTACTTC

CDR3 length: 18
V gene: TRBV27
D gene: .
clone size: .
J gene: TRBJ1-5
CDR3 protein: CASSPSYYESHRDQPQHF
CDR3 DNA: TGTGCCAGCAGTCCATCGTACTACGAATCACACAGGGATCAGCCCCAGCATTTT

CDR3 length: 15
V gene: TRBV11-2
D gene: TRBD2
clone size: .
J gene: TRBJ2-7
CDR3 protein: CASSQVPSGSPEQYF
CDR3 DNA: TGTGCCAGCAGCCAAGTTCCTAGCGGGAGTCCTGAGCAGTACTTC

CDR3 length: 13
V gene: TRBV28
D gene: .
clone size: .
J gene: TRBJ2-7
CDR3 protein: CASSRDRPYEQYF
CDR3 DNA: TGTGCCAGCAGTCGGGACCGACCCTACGAGCAGTACTTC

CDR3 length: 14
V gene: TRBV29-1
D gene: .
clone size: few
J gene: TRBJ2-1
CDR3 protein: CSVEVVVRDNEQFF
CDR3 DNA: TGCAGCGTTGAAGTCGTGGTACGGGACAATGAGCAGTTCTTC

CDR3 length: 12
V gene: TRBV27
D gene: .
clone size: .
J gene: TRBJ2-7
CDR3 protein: CAGGAGYYEQYF
CDR3 DNA: TGTGCCGGGGGGGCAGGGTACTACGAGCAGTACTTC

CDR3 length: 15
V gene: TRBV7-9
D gene: TRBD2
clone size: once
J gene: TRBJ2-7
CDR3 protein: CASSETSGKPYEQYF
CDR3 DNA: TGTGCCAGCAGCGAGACTAGCGGGAAACCCTACGAGCAGTACTTC

CDR3 length: 15
V gene: TRBV19
D gene: .
clone size: .
J gene: TRBJ1-6
CDR3 protein: CASSPGRHYNSPLHF
CDR3 DNA: TGTGCCAGTAGTCCGGGACGGCATTATAATTCACCCCTCCACTTT

CDR3 length: 14
V gene: TRBV27
D gene: .
clone size: .
J gene: TRBJ2-1
CDR3 protein: CASSYPGESVEQFF
CDR3 DNA: TGTGCCAGCAGTTATCCGGGAGAGAGTGTTGAGCAGTTCTTC

CDR3 length: 13
V gene: TRBV5-5
D gene: .
clone size: .
J gene: TRBJ1-1
CDR3 protein: CASSFGRDTEAFF
CDR3 DNA: TGTGCCAGCAGCTTCGGGAGGGACACTGAAGCTTTCTTT

CDR3 length: 11
V gene: TRBV29-1
D gene: .
clone size: few
J gene: TRBJ2-1
CDR3 protein: CSVRPGGEQFF
CDR3 DNA: TGCAGCGTTAGACCTGGGGGTGAGCAGTTCTTC

CDR3 length: 16
V gene: TRBV5-1
D gene: TRBD1
clone size: .
J gene: TRBJ1-4
CDR3 protein: CASSLARQGANEKLFF
CDR3 DNA: TGCGCCAGCAGCTTGGCCCGACAGGGGGCGAATGAAAAACTGTTTTTT

CDR3 length: 18
V gene: TRBV4-2
D gene: .
clone size: few
J gene: TRBJ2-7
CDR3 protein: CASSVIDRQGPPVDEQYF
CDR3 DNA: TGTGCCAGCAGCGTTATCGATCGGCAGGGCCCGCCCGTGGACGAGCAGTACTTC

CDR3 length: 13
V gene: TRBV10-1
D gene: .
clone size: .
J gene: TRBJ2-1
CDR3 protein: CASSEGNANEQFF
CDR3 DNA: TGCGCCAGCAGTGAAGGTAATGCCAATGAGCAGTTCTTC

CDR3 length: 12
V gene: TRBV9
D gene: .
clone size: .
J gene: TRBJ2-3
CDR3 protein: CASSSPSGTQYF
CDR3 DNA: TGTGCCAGCAGCTCCCCTAGTGGTACGCAGTATTTT

CDR3 length: 17
V gene: TRBV28
D gene: TRBD2
clone size: .
J gene: TRBJ2-1
CDR3 protein: CASSPLLAGGPGNEQFF
CDR3 DNA: TGTGCCAGCAGTCCGTTACTAGCGGGAGGGCCTGGGAATGAGCAGTTCTTC

CDR3 length: 14
V gene: TRBV7-2
D gene: TRBD1
clone size: .
J gene: TRBJ1-1
CDR3 protein: CASSLAGTGTEAFF
CDR3 DNA: TGTGCCAGCAGCTTAGCCGGGACAGGGACTGAAGCTTTCTTT

CDR3 length: 15
V gene: TRBV2
D gene: TRBD2
clone size: .
J gene: TRBJ2-5
CDR3 protein: CASSGTRGGAETQYF
CDR3 DNA: TGTGCCAGCAGCGGGACTAGGGGCGGGGCGGAGACCCAGTACTTC

CDR3 length: 15
V gene: TRBV10-3
D gene: TRBD2
clone size: .
J gene: TRBJ2-1
CDR3 protein: CAIRQTSGLYNEQFF
CDR3 DNA: TGTGCCATCAGGCAGACTAGCGGGCTATACAATGAGCAGTTCTTC

CDR3 length: 14
V gene: TRBV6-4
D gene: .
clone size: few
J gene: TRBJ2-5
CDR3 protein: CASRALYLPETQYF
CDR3 DNA: TGTGCCAGCAGAGCCTTGTACCTTCCAGAGACCCAGTACTTC

CDR3 length: 19
V gene: TRBV6-1
D gene: TRBD2
clone size: .
J gene: TRBJ2-7
CDR3 protein: CASSVSLGTLAGRQYEQYF
CDR3 DNA: TGTGCCAGCAGTGTTAGTTTGGGTACGCTAGCGGGCCGACAGTACGAGCAGTACTTC

CDR3 length: 15
V gene: TRBV6-6
D gene: .
clone size: .
J gene: TRBJ2-1
CDR3 protein: CASSQGRGSYNEQFF
CDR3 DNA: TGTGCCAGCAGTCAGGGTAGGGGTTCCTACAATGAGCAGTTCTTC

CDR3 length: 13
V gene: TRBV10-3
D gene: .
clone size: .
J gene: TRBJ2-7
CDR3 protein: CAISDGGSYEQYF
CDR3 DNA: TGTGCCATCAGTGACGGGGGATCCTACGAGCAGTACTTC

CDR3 length: 16
V gene: TRBV29-1
D gene: TRBD2
clone size: .
J gene: TRBJ2-5
CDR3 protein: CSGAGGAGGIQETQYF
CDR3 DNA: TGCAGCGGCGCCGGTGGGGCGGGAGGGATCCAAGAGACCCAGTACTTC

CDR3 length: 15
V gene: TRBV7-9
D gene: .
clone size: .
J gene: TRBJ2-7
CDR3 protein: CASSFFIGSTDEQYF
CDR3 DNA: TGTGCCAGCAGCTTCTTTATAGGGTCTACCGACGAGCAGTACTTC

CDR3 length: 15
V gene: TRBV6-5
D gene: .
clone size: .
J gene: TRBJ2-2
CDR3 protein: CASSYFEEVSGELFF
CDR3 DNA: TGTGCCAGCAGTTACTTCGAGGAAGTGAGCGGGGAGCTGTTTTTT

CDR3 length: 12
V gene: TRBV5-1
D gene: .
clone size: .
J gene: TRBJ2-7
CDR3 protein: CASSFDLYEQYF
CDR3 DNA: TGCGCCAGCAGTTTTGACCTCTACGAGCAGTACTTC

CDR3 length: 16
V gene: TRBV6-1
D gene: .
clone size: .
J gene: TRBJ2-4
CDR3 protein: CASSVAPGTPSGNQYF
CDR3 DNA: TGTGCCAGCAGTGTTGCGCCCGGGACACCCTCGGGCAATCAGTACTTC

CDR3 length: 15
V gene: TRBV19
D gene: .
clone size: .
J gene: TRBJ2-3
CDR3 protein: CASSTPLDSIDTQYF
CDR3 DNA: TGTGCCAGTAGTACGCCCCTGGACAGTATAGATACGCAGTATTTT

CDR3 length: 15
V gene: TRBV7-3
D gene: .
clone size: few
J gene: TRBJ2-2
CDR3 protein: CASSRGGGRTGELFF
CDR3 DNA: TGTGCCAGCAGCCGCGGCGGGGGCAGGACCGGGGAGCTGTTTTTT